One T cell receptor (beta chain) is described in this entry. Sequencing was performed with immunoSEQ multiplex PCR; in TCRdb, only in-frame clones are kept and a portion is missing. The data contain 2 million to 2.5 million clones, about 95% of them seen just once; the ten biggest clones take up approximately 1.2%. It was CD45RO-negative cells, positively selected for CCR7, that made up naive CD8 cells, with terminally differentiated effector memory CD45RA+ cells excluded. CDR3 length equals 10 residues. Germline V gene lookup returns CDR1 WNHNN and CDR2 SYGVQD (reference sequence). The V and J ends lost 11 bases and 7 bases respectively, with 12 bases between them. The data derive from a study of shared clonotypes between healthy human individuals.

The specimen sequenced was naive CD8+ T cells sorted from blood. The sequence was collected from a man aged 18-30 years in good health. The gene calls are TRBV10-1 and TRBJ2-7, with D perhaps matching TRBD1 or TRBD2 (5 bases each). CDR3 nucleotides: TGCGCCGCTCAGGGACCTGAGCAGTACTTC. This encodes CAAQGPEQYF.